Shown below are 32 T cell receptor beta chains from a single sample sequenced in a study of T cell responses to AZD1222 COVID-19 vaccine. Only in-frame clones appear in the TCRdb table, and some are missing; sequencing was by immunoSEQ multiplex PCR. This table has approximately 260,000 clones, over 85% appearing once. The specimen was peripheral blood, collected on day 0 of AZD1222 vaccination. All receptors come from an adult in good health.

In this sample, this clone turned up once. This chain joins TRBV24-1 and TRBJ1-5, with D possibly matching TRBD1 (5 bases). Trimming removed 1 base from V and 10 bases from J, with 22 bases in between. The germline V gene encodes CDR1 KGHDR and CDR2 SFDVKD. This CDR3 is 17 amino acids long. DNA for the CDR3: TGTGCCACCAGTGATTTTTTAAGCGGGGGAAAAAAAAGACCCCAGCATTTT. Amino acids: CATSDFLSGGKKRPQHF.

CDR3 DNA sequence: TGTGCCAGCAGCAAGGGACTAGCGTATGGGGGGGGATCCTACAATGAGCAGTTCTTC. Protein: CASSKGLAYGGGSYNEQFF. The V call is TRBV5-8, the J call TRBJ2-1; 10 nucleotides align to TRBD2. V lost 4 bases to trimming and J lost 1 base; unmatched junction nucleotides: 14. Germline CDR1 reads SGHTS; CDR2 reads YDEGEE. The CDR3 totals 19 residues.

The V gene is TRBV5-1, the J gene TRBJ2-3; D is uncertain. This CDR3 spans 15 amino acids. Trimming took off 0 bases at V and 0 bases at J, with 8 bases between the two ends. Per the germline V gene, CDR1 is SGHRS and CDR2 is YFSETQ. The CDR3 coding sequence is TGCGCCAGCAGCTTGGAAAGCCACAGCACAGATACGCAGTATTTT. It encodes CASSLESHSTDTQYF.

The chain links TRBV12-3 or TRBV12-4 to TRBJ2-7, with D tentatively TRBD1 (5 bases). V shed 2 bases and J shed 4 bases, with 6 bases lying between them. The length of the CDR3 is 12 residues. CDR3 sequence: CASSLRQYEQYF. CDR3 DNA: TGTGCCAGCAGTTTAAGACAGTACGAGCAGTACTTC.

The CDR3 nucleotides read TGTGCCAGCAGCCAAGACAGCAAGAACACTGAAGCTTTCTTT. It is translated as CASSQDSKNTEAFF. The chain uses TRBV4-2 and TRBJ1-1; no clear D. The CDR3 has 14 amino acids. V lost 0 bases and J lost 1, with 6 bases in between. CDR1 and CDR2 (germline): LGHNA, YNFKEQ.

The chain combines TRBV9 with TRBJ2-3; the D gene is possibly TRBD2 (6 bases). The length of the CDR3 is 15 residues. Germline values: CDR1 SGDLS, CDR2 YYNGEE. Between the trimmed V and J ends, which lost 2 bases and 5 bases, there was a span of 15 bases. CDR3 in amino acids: CASSVGGARGDTQYF. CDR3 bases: TGTGCCAGCAGCGTTGGCGGGGCGCGCGGAGATACGCAGTATTTT. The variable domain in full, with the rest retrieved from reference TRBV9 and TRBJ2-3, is DSGVTQTPKHLITATGQRVTLRCSPRSGDLSVYWYQQSLDQGLQFLIQYYNGEERAKGNILERFSAQQFPDLHSELNLSSLELGDSALYFCASSVGGARGDTQYFGPGTRLTVL.

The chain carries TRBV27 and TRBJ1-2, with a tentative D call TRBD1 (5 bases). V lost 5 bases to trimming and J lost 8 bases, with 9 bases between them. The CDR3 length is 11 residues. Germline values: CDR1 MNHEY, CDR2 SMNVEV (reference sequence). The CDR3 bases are TGTGCCAGCAGTCCGGGACGCGGCTACACCTTC. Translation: CASSPGRGYTF.

The CDR3 here is CASSRRDRGRGTDTQYF. The CDR3 nucleotides read TGTGCCAGCAGCCGCCGGGACAGGGGGCGGGGCACAGATACGCAGTATTTT. The V and J genes are TRBV6-2 or TRBV6-3 and TRBJ2-3, with 12 bases lining up with TRBD1. This CDR3 region has 17 residues. V lost 6 bases to trimming and J lost 1 base; unmatched junction nucleotides: 8. Germline CDR1 and CDR2: MNHEY and SVGEGT.

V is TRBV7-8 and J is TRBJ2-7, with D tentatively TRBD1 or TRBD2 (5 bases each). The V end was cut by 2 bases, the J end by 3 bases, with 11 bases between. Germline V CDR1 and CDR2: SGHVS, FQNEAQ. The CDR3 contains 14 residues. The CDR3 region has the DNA TGTGCCAGCAGCTTAAGAGGGGCCGGCTACGAGCAGTACTTC. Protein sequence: CASSLRGAGYEQYF.

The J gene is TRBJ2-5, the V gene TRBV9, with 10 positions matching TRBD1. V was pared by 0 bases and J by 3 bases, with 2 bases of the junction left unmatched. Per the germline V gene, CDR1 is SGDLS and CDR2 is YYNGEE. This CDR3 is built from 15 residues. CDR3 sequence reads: CASSVEGQGKETQYF. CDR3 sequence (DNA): TGTGCCAGCAGCGTAGAGGGACAGGGGAAAGAGACCCAGTACTTC.

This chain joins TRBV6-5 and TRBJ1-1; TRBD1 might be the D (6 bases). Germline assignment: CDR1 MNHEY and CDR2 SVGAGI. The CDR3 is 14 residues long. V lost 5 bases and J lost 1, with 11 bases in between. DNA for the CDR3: TGTGCCAGCAGTCCAACAGGGTCGAACACTGAAGCTTTCTTT. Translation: CASSPTGSNTEAFF.

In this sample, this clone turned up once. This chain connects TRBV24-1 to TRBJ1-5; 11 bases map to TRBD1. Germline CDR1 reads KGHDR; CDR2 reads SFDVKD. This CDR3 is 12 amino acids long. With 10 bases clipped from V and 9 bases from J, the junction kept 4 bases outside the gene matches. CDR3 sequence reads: CATGQGDLPQHF. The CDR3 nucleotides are TGTGCCACGGGACAGGGGGACTTGCCCCAGCATTTT.

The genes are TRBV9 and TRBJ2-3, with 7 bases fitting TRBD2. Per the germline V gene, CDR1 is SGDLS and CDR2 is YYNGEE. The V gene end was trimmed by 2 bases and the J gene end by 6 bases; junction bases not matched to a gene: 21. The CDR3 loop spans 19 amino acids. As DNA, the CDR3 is TGTGCCAGCAGCGTTGGGCCCCGGGCGGAGCGGGATTATAAGGATACGCAGTATTTT. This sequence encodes CASSVGPRAERDYKDTQYF.

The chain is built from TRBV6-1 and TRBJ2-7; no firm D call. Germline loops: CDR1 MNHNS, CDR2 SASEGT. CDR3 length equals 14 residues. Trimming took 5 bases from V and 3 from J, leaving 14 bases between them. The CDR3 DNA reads TGTGCCAGCAGTTTCGCCTCGACGGACTACGAGCAGTACTTC. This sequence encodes CASSFASTDYEQYF.

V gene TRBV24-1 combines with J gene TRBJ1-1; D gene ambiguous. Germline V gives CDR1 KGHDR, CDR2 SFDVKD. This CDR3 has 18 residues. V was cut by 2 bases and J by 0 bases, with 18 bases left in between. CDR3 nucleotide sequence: TGTGCCACCAGTGATTCATTGCCCCGACGGTGCATGAACACTGAAGCTTTCTTT. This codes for CATSDSLPRRCMNTEAFF.

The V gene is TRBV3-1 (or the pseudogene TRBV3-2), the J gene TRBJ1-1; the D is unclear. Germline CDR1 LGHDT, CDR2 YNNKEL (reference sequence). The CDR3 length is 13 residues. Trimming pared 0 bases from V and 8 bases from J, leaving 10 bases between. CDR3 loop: CASSQEVAGEAFF. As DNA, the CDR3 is TGTGCCAGCAGCCAAGAGGTAGCGGGAGAAGCTTTCTTT.

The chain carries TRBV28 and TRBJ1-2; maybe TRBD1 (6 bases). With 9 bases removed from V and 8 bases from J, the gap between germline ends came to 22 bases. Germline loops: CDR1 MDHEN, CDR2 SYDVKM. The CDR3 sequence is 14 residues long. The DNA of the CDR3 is TGTGCCAGTATTGTCACGGGGAACCAGGGGGGCTACACCTTC. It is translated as CASIVTGNQGGYTF.

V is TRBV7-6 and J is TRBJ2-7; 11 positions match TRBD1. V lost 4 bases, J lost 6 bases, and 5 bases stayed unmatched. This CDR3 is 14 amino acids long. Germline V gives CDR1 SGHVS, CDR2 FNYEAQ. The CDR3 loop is CASSSTGTGGEQYF. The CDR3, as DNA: TGTGCCAGCAGCTCGACCGGGACAGGGGGCGAGCAGTACTTC. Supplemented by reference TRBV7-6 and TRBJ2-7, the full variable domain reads GAGVSQSPRYKVTKRGQDVALRCDPISGHVSLYWYRQALGQGPEFLTYFNYEAQQDKSGLPNDRFSAERPEGSISTLTIQRTEQRDSAMYRCASSSTGTGGEQYFGPGTRLTVT.

CDR3 coding DNA: TGTGCCAGCAGTTTACAACCTAACTATGGCTACACCTTC. This codes for CASSLQPNYGYTF. The rearrangement uses TRBV28 and TRBJ1-2; no definite D call. Germline loops: CDR1 MDHEN, CDR2 SYDVKM. V lost 2 bases, J lost 0 bases, and 4 bases lay in between. CDR3 length equals 13 residues.

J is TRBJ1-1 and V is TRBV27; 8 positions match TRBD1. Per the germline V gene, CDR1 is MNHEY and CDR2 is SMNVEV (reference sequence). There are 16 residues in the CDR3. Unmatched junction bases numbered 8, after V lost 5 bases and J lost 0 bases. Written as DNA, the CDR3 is TGTGCCAGCAGTCAAAGGACAGGGAGAATGAACACTGAAGCTTTCTTT. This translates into CASSQRTGRMNTEAFF.

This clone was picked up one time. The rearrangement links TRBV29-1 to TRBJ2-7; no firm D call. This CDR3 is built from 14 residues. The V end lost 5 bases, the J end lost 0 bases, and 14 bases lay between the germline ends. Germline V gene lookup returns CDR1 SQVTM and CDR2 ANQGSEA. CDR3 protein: CSVTSAPSSYEQYF. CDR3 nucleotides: TGCAGCGTTACTTCAGCTCCGAGCTCCTACGAGCAGTACTTC.

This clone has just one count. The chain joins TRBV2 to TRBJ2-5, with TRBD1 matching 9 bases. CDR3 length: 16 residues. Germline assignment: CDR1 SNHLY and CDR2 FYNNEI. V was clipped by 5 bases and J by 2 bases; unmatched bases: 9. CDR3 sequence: CASSWRQGGGQETQYF. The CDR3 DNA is TGTGCCAGCAGTTGGAGACAGGGGGGCGGGCAAGAGACCCAGTACTTC.

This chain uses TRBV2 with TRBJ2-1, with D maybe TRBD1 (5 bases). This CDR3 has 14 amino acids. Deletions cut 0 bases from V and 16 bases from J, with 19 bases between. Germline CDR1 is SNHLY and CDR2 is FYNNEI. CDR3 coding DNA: TGTGCCAGCAGTGAAGCGCATTCAGGGCAGGACCAATTCTTC. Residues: CASSEAHSGQDQFF.

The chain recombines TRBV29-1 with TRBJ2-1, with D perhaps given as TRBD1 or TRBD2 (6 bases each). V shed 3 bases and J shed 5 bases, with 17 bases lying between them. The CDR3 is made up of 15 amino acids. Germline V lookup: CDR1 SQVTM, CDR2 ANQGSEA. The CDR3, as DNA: TGCAGCGTTGATGGGGGGCGCGGGGTTCACAATGAGCAGTTCTTC. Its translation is CSVDGGRGVHNEQFF.

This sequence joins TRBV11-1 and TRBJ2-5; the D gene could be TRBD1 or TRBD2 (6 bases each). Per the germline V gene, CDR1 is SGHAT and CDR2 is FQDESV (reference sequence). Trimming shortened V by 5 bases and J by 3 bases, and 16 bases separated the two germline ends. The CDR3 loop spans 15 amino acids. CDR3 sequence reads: CASSPRRGQEETQYF. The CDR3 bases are TGTGCCAGCAGCCCACGCCGGGGGCAAGAAGAGACCCAGTACTTC.

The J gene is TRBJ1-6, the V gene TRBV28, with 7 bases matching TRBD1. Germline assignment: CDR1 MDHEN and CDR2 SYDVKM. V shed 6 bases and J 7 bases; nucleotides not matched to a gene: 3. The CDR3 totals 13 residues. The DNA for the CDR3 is TGTGCCAGCAGAGACAGGGTGAATTCACCCCTCCACTTT. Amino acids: CASRDRVNSPLHF. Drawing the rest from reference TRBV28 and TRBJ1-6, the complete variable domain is DVKVTQSSRYLVKRTGEKVFLECVQDMDHENMFWYRQDPGLGLRLIYFSYDVKMKEKGDIPEGYSVSREKKERFSLILESASTNQTSMYLCASRDRVNSPLHFGNGTRLTVT.

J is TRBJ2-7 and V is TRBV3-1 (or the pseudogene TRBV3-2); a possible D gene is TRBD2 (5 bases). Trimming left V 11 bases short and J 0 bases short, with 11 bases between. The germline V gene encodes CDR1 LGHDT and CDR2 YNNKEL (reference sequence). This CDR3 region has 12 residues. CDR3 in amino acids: CASEGSSYEQYF. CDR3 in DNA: TGTGCCTCCGAGGGAAGCTCCTACGAGCAGTACTTC.

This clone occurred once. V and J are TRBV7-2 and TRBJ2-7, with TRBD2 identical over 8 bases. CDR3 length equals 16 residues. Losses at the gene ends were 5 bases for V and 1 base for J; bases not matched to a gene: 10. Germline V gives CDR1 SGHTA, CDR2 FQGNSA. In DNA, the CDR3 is TGTGCCAGCAGCCCCCCCGGACTAGCCCTATCCTACGAGCAGTACTTC. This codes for CASSPPGLALSYEQYF.

In DNA, the CDR3 is TGTGCCAGCAGTGACGGGACAGGCCGTTACAATGAGCAGTTCTTC. It translates to CASSDGTGRYNEQFF. The chain combines TRBV6-4 with TRBJ2-1; 8 bases fit TRBD1. Trimming cost V 2 bases and J 4 bases; bases outside gene matches: 4. The CDR3 covers 15 residues. Germline CDR1 MRHNA, CDR2 SNTAGT.

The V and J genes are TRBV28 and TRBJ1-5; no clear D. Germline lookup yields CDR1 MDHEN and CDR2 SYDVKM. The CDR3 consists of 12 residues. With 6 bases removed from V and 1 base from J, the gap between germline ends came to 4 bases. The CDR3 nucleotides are TGTGCCAGCAGAAGGAGCAATCAGCCCCAGCATTTT. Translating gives CASRRSNQPQHF.

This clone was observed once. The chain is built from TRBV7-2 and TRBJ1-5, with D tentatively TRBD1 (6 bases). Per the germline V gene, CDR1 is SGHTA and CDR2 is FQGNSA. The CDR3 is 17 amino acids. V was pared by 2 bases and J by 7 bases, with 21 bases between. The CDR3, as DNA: TGTGCCAGCAGCTTATGGGGTGGGGGCAATTCGGGCCAGCCCCAGCATTTT. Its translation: CASSLWGGGNSGQPQHF.

The CDR3 reads CASSLGDSNYGYTF. The CDR3 bases are TGCGCCAGCAGCTTGGGAGATTCAAACTATGGCTACACCTTC. This sequence joins TRBV5-1 and TRBJ1-2; unclear D gene. The CDR3 length is 14 residues. Germline V gives CDR1 SGHRS, CDR2 YFSETQ. Trimming left V 0 bases short and J 2 bases short, with 8 bases between. Together with reference TRBV5-1 and TRBJ1-2, the CDR3 gives the full variable domain: KAGVTQTPRYLIKTRGQQVTLSCSPISGHRSVSWYQQTPGQGLQFLFEYFSETQRNKGNFPGRFSGRQFSNSRSEMNVSTLELGDSALYLCASSLGDSNYGYTFGSGTRLTVV.